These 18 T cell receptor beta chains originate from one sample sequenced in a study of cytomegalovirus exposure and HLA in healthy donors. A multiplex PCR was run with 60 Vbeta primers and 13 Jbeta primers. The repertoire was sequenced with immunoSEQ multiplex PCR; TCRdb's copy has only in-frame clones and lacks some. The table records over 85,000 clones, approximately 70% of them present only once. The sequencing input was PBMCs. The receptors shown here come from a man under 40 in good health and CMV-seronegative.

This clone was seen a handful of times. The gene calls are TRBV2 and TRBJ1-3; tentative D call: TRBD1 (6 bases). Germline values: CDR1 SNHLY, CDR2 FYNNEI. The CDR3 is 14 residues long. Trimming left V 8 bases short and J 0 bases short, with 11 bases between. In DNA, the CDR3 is TGTGCCAGCGCGGGGGGGGCCTCTGGAAACACCATATATTTT. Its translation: CASAGGASGNTIYF.

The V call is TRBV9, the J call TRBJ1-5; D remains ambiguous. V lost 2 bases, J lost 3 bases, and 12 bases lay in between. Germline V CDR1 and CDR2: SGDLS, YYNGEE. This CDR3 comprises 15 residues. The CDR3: CASSVSGSFNQPQHF. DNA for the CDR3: TGTGCCAGCAGCGTCAGCGGCTCGTTCAATCAGCCCCAGCATTTT.

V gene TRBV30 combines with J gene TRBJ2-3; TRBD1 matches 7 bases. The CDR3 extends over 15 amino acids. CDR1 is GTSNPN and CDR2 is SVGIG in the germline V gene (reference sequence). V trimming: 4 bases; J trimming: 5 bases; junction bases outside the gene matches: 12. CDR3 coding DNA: TGTGCCTGGACCGCGCCGGCAGGGGGAGTAGATACGCAGTATTTT. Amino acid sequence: CAWTAPAGGVDTQYF.

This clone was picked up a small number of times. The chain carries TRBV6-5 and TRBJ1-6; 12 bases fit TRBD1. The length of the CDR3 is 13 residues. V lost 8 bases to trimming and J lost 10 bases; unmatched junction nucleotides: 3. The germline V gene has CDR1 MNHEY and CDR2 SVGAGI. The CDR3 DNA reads TGTGCCAGCGGGACAGGGGGCAGATCACCCCTCCACTTT. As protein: CASGTGGRSPLHF.

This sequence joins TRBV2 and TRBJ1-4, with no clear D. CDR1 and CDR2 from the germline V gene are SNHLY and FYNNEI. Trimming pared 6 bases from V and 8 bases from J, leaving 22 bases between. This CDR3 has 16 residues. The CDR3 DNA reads TGTGCCAGCAGAGACCCGGGTGAGCCGTTTCGGGAAAAACTGTTTTTT. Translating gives CASRDPGEPFREKLFF.

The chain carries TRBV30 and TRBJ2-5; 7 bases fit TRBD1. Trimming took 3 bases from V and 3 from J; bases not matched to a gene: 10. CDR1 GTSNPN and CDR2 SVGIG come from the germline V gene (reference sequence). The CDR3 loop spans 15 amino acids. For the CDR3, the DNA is TGTGCCTGGAGGATCCACGGGACAGCGGAAGAGACCCAGTACTTC. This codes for CAWRIHGTAEETQYF.

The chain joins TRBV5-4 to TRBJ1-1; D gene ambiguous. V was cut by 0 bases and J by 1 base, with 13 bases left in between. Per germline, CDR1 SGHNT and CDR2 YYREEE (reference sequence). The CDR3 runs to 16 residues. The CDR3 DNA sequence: TGTGCCAGCAGCTTGGCCAACGGACTTAAGAACACTGAAGCTTTCTTT. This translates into CASSLANGLKNTEAFF.

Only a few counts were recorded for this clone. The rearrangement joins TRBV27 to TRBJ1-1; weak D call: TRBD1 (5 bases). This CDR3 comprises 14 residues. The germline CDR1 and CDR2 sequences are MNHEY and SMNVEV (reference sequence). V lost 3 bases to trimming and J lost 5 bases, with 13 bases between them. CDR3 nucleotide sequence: TGTGCCAGCAGTTTCAGGCGGGGGGATACTGAAGCTTTCTTT. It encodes CASSFRRGDTEAFF.

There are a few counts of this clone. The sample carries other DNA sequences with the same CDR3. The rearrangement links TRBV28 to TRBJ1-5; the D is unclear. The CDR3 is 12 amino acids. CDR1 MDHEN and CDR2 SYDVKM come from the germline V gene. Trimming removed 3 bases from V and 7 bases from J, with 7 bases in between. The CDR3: CASSFGRQPQHF. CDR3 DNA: TGTGCCAGCAGTTTCGGGAGGCAGCCCCAGCATTTT.

CDR3 sequence reads: CASSQGQGIGEKLFF. CDR3 coding DNA: TGTGCCAGCAGCCAGGGACAGGGGATCGGTGAAAAACTGTTTTTT. V gene TRBV13 combines with J gene TRBJ1-4; 10 bases match TRBD1. The CDR3 consists of 15 residues. CDR1 is PRHDT, CDR2 FYEKMQ, per germline (reference sequence). V lost 5 bases, J lost 7 bases, and 7 bases stayed unmatched.

As DNA, the CDR3 is TGCGCCAGCAGCCAAGTTAACTCGGTCTCCTACGAGCAGTACTTC. As protein: CASSQVNSVSYEQYF. The rearrangement joins TRBV4-1 to TRBJ2-7; D remains ambiguous. The V end lost 1 base, the J end lost 0 bases, and 10 bases lay between the germline ends. The CDR3 has 15 amino acids. Germline CDR1 is MGHRA and CDR2 is YSYEKL.

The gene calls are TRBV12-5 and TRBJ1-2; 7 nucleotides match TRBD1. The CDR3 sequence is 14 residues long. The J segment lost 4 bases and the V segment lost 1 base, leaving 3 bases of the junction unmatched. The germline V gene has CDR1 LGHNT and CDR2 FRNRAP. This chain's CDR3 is CASGLETGIYGYTF. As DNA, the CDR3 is TGTGCTAGTGGTTTGGAGACAGGGATCTATGGCTACACCTTC.

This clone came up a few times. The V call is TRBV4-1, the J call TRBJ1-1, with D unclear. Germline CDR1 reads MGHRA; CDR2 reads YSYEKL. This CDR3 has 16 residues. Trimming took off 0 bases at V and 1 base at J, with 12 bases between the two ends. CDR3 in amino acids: CASSQDPPGGNTEAFF. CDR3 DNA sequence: TGCGCCAGCAGCCAAGATCCGCCAGGAGGGAACACTGAAGCTTTCTTT.

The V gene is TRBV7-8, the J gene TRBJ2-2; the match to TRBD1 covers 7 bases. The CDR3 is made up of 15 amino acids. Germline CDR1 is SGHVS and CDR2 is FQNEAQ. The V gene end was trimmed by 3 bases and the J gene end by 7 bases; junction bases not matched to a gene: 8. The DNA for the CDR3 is TGTGCCAGCAGCTTGGCCCTACAGGGGTACGGGGAGCTGTTTTTT. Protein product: CASSLALQGYGELFF.

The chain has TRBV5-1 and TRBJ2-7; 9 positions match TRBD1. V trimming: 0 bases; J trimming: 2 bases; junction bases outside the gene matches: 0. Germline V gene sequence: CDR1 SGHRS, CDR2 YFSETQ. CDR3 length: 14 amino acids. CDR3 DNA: TGCGCCAGCAGCTTGGGGGACAGGGCCTACGAGCAGTACTTC. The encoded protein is CASSLGDRAYEQYF.

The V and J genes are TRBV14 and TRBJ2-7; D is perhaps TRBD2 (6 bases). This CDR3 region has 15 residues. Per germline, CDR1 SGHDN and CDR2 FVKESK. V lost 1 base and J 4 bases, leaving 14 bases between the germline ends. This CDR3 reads CASSQGPGLEYEQYF. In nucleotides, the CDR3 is TGTGCCAGCAGCCAAGGGCCGGGACTGGAGTACGAGCAGTACTTC.

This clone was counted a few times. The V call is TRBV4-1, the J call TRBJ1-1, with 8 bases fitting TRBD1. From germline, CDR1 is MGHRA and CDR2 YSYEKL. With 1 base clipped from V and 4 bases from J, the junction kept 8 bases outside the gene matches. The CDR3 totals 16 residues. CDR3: CASSQGRDRTTTEAFF. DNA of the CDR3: TGCGCCAGCAGCCAAGGCCGGGACAGGACGACCACTGAAGCTTTCTTT.

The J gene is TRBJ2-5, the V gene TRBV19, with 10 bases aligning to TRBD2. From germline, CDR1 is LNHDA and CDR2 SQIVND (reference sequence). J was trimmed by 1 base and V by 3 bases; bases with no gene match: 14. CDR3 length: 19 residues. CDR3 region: CASSMVGGLAASRQETQYF. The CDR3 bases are TGTGCCAGTAGTATGGTTGGCGGACTAGCGGCCAGCCGCCAAGAGACCCAGTACTTC.